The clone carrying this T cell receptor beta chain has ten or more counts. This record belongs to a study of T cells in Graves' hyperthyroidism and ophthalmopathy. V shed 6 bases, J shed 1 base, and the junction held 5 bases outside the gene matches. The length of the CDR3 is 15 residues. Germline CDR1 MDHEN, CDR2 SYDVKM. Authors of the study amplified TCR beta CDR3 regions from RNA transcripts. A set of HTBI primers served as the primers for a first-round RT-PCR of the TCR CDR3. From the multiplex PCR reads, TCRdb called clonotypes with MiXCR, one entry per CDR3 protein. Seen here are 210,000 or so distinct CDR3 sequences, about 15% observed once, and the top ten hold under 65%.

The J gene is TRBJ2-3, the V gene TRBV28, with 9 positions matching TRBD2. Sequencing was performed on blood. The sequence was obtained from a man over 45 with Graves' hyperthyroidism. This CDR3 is CASSRLAVGTDTQYF. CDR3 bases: TGTGCCAGCAGCCGACTAGCGGTTGGCACAGATACGCAGTATTTT.